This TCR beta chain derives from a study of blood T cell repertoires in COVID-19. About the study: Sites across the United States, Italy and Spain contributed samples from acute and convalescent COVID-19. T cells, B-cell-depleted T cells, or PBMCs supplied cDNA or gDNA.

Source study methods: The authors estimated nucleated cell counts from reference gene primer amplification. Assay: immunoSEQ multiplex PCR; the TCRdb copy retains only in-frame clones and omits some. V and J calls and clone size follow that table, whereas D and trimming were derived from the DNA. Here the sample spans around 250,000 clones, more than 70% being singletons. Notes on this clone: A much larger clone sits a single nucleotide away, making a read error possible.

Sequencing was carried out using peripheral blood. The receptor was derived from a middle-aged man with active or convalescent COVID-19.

For the CDR3, the DNA is TGTGCCAGCGGCTTGAACACTGAAGCTTTCTTT. This translates into CASGLNTEAFF. V gene TRBV28 combines with J gene TRBJ1-1; D uncertain. This CDR3 comprises 11 residues. V lost 8 bases, J lost 0 bases, and 4 bases lay in between. The germline V gene has CDR1 MDHEN and CDR2 SYDVKM.